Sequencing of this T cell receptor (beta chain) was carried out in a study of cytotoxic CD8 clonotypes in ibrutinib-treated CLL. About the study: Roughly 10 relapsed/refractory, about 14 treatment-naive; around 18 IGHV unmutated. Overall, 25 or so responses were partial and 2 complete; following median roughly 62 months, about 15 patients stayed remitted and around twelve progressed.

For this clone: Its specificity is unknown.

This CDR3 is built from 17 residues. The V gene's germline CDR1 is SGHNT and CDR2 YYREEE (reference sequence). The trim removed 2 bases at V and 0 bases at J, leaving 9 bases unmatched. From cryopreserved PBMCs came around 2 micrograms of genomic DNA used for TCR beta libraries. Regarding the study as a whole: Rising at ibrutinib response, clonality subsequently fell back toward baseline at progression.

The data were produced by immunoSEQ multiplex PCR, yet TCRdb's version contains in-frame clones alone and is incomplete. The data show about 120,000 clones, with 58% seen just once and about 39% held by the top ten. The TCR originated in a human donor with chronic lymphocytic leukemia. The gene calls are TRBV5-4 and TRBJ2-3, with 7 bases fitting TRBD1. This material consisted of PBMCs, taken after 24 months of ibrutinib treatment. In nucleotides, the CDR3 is TGTGCCAGCAGCTTTTGGACAGGCTGGGCTAGCACAGATACGCAGTATTTT. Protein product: CASSFWTGWASTDTQYF.